The 14 T cell receptor beta chains below come from one sample, sequenced in a study of cytomegalovirus exposure and HLA in healthy donors. This PCR relied on a set of 60 Vbeta primers and 13 Jbeta primers. TCRdb keeps only in-frame clones here, not all; method: immunoSEQ multiplex PCR. The sample has around 150,000 clones, 79% seen once. What was sequenced was PBMCs. The receptor source for this set is a man aged 35 to 55 in good health and CMV-seropositive.

A single count supports this clone. The rearrangement links TRBV4-1 to TRBJ1-2; no definite D call. Trimming shortened V by 0 bases and J by 4 bases, and 9 bases separated the two germline ends. Germline CDR1 MGHRA, CDR2 YSYEKL. CDR3 length equals 14 residues. The CDR3 nucleotides are TGCGCCAGCAGCCAAGACAGGTGGGCCTATGGCTACACCTTC. This codes for CASSQDRWAYGYTF.

The V gene is TRBV6-5, the J gene TRBJ1-2, with 7 positions matching TRBD1. Losses at the gene ends were 7 bases for V and 7 bases for J; bases not matched to a gene: 6. The CDR3 totals 12 residues. Germline-derived CDR1 and CDR2 are MNHEY and SVGAGI. This CDR3 is CASKGALGGYTF. CDR3 nucleotides: TGTGCCAGCAAGGGGGCTCTGGGTGGCTACACCTTC.

V usage is TRBV5-1 and J usage is TRBJ1-1; D not certain. Germline V CDR1 and CDR2: SGHRS, YFSETQ. V was shortened by 2 bases and J by 3 bases, with 5 bases between the two germline ends. The CDR3 is 12 residues long. CDR3 protein: CASSFPDTEAFF. CDR3 bases: TGCGCCAGCAGCTTCCCGGACACTGAAGCTTTCTTT.

Concerning this clone: One end of the junction does not line up with germline, which may come from a read error. V gene TRBV5-1 combines with J gene TRBJ1-1; D not resolved. The CDR3 is 14 amino acids. Per the germline V gene, CDR1 is SGHRS and CDR2 is YFSETQ. The CDR3 nucleotides are TGCGCCAGCAGCTTGGATAGCGTGGCTGCTACGCGAATTTTT. It translates to CASSLDSVAATRIF. Full variable domain (remainder filled in from reference TRBV5-1 and TRBJ1-1): KAGVTQTPRYLIKTRGQQVTLSCSPISGHRSVSWYQQTPGQGLQFLFEYFSETQRNKGNFPGRFSGRQFSNSRSEMNVSTLELGDSALYLCASSLDSVAATRIFGQGTRLTVV.

This chain links TRBV7-6 with TRBJ1-1, with TRBD1 matching over 7 bases. The germline V gene has CDR1 SGHVS and CDR2 FNYEAQ. V lost 5 bases to trimming and J lost 4 bases; unmatched junction nucleotides: 4. The CDR3 is made up of 13 amino acids. The DNA of the CDR3 is TGTGCCAGCAGCATCGACAGGGCCACTGAAGCTTTCTTT. Its translation: CASSIDRATEAFF. The full variable domain, with the rest looked up from reference TRBV7-6 and TRBJ1-1, is GAGVSQSPRYKVTKRGQDVALRCDPISGHVSLYWYRQALGQGPEFLTYFNYEAQQDKSGLPNDRFSAERPEGSISTLTIQRTEQRDSAMYRCASSIDRATEAFFGQGTRLTVV.

This clone was observed a handful of times. V and J are TRBV6-6 and TRBJ2-1, with TRBD2 identical over 9 bases. V gave up 4 bases and J gave up 4 bases; unmatched junction bases: 5. This CDR3 is built from 15 residues. CDR1 is MNHNY, CDR2 SVGAGI, per germline (reference sequence). The CDR3 sequence is CASSFTSGQYNEQFF. The CDR3 DNA reads as TGTGCCAGCAGTTTCACTAGCGGGCAATACAATGAGCAGTTCTTC.

The rearrangement links TRBV27 to TRBJ2-6; TRBD1 matches at 10 bases. CDR1 is MNHEY and CDR2 is SMNVEV in the germline V gene (reference sequence). The CDR3 runs to 19 residues. With 2 bases clipped from V and 3 bases from J, the junction kept 10 bases outside the gene matches. The CDR3 is CASSLRPDRGDVGANVLTF. CDR3 sequence (DNA): TGTGCCAGCAGTTTACGCCCGGACAGGGGGGATGTTGGGGCCAACGTCCTGACTTTC.

The gene calls are TRBV19 and TRBJ2-7, with a weak D call TRBD1 (6 bases). The CDR3 loop spans 12 amino acids. V gave up 5 bases and J gave up 5 bases, with 10 bases separating them. The V gene's germline CDR1 is LNHDA and CDR2 SQIVND (reference sequence). The CDR3 DNA reads as TGTGCCAGTAGTGTTACAGGGCACGAGCAGTACTTC. Encoded protein: CASSVTGHEQYF.

The rearrangement uses TRBV6-6 and TRBJ2-7; D possibly corresponds to TRBD2 (6 bases). Trimming took off 7 bases at V and 7 bases at J, with 14 bases between the two ends. CDR1 and CDR2 (germline): MNHNY, SVGAGI (reference sequence). The CDR3 consists of 12 residues. For the CDR3, the DNA is TGTGCCAGCACGGGGGAGTTGGGGGAGCAGTACTTC. This encodes CASTGELGEQYF.

V and J are TRBV27 and TRBJ2-5; 9 bases line up with TRBD2. The J call may be mistaken, given a closer DNA end match to TRBJ2-7. Germline CDR1 reads MNHEY; CDR2 reads SMNVEV (reference sequence). This CDR3 is 13 amino acids long. The CDR3 reads CASSQREDYEQYF. In nucleotides, the CDR3 is TGTGCCAGCAGTCAGCGGGAGGACTACGAGCAGTACTTC.

On this clone: The conserved phenylalanine or tryptophan normally closing the CDR3 is absent here, so this likely arose from a read error. Because the CDR3's place on the DNA is in doubt, the DNA is left out and the CDR3 is given as listed by TCRdb. The gene calls are TRBV28 and TRBJ1-1; no check of the table's D call, TRBD1, against the DNA was made. Looked up from germline, CDR1 is MDHEN and CDR2 is SYDVKM. Ends included, the CDR3 has 13 residues. This chain's CDR3 is CASSLGAGVNPLL.

This clone appeared a few times. The chain carries TRBV10-2 and TRBJ2-3; no clear D. Germline lookup yields CDR1 WSHSY and CDR2 SAAADI. CDR3 length equals 14 residues. Trimming left V 3 bases short and J 6 bases short, with 13 bases between. Here the CDR3 DNA reads TGCGCCAGCAGTGAAACTCGTGAGTGGGATACGCAGTATTTT. It encodes CASSETREWDTQYF.

The J gene is TRBJ1-1, the V gene TRBV10-3; tentatively, D is TRBD1 (5 bases). Trimming took 7 bases from V and 4 from J, leaving 16 bases between them. CDR1 is ENHRY and CDR2 is SYGVKD in the germline V gene. CDR3 length: 14 amino acids. In DNA form, the CDR3 reads TGTGCCATCAACCGGGACCCGGAGGGCACTGAAGCTTTCTTT. This encodes CAINRDPEGTEAFF.

The rearrangement joins TRBV19 to TRBJ1-1; TRBD1 matches at 9 bases. The CDR3 spans 16 residues. Unmatched junction bases numbered 8, after V lost 4 bases and J lost 2 bases. CDR1 is LNHDA and CDR2 is SQIVND in the germline V gene (reference sequence). Written as DNA, the CDR3 is TGTGCCAGTAGTAGGGGAAAGGGACAGGGAAACACTGAAGCTTTCTTT. Its translation is CASSRGKGQGNTEAFF.